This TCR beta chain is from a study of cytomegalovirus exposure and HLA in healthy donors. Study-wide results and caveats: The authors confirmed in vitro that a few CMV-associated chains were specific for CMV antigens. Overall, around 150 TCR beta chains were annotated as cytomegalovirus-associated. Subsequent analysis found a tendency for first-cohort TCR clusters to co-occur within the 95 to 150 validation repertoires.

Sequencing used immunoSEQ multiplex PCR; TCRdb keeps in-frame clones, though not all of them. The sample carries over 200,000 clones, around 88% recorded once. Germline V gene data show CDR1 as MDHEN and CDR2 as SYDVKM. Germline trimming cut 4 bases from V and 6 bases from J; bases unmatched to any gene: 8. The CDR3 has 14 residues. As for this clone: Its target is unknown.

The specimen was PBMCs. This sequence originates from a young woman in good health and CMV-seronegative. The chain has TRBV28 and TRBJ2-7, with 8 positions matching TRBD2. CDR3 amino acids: CASSSLAGRIEQYF. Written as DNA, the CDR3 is TGTGCCAGCAGTTCTTTAGCGGGAAGGATCGAGCAGTACTTC.